This TCR beta chain was sequenced in a study of CD8 T cells in Susac syndrome. Random hexamers were used to reverse transcribe about 0.45 to 1 ug of RNA. An immunoSEQ multiplex PCR generated amplified TCR beta CDR3 products spanning 54 Vbeta and 13 Jbeta. TCRdb redid the calling of the immunoSEQ multiplex PCR reads with MiXCR, one entry per CDR3 protein. This sample has about 160,000 distinct CDR3 sequences, with just over 90% found just once. Sequenced input: CD4+ T cells from PBMCs. This TCR was recovered from a human donor in good health.

As DNA, the CDR3 is TGCGCCAGCAGGGTGGGACAGGGGAACCAAGAGACCCAGTACTTC. It yields the protein CASRVGQGNQETQYF. The rearrangement uses TRBV5-1 and TRBJ2-5, with 10 bases aligning to TRBD1. Germline-derived CDR1 and CDR2 are SGHRS and YFSETQ. V dropped 5 bases and J dropped 0; count of bases not matched to a gene: 4. The CDR3 spans 15 residues.